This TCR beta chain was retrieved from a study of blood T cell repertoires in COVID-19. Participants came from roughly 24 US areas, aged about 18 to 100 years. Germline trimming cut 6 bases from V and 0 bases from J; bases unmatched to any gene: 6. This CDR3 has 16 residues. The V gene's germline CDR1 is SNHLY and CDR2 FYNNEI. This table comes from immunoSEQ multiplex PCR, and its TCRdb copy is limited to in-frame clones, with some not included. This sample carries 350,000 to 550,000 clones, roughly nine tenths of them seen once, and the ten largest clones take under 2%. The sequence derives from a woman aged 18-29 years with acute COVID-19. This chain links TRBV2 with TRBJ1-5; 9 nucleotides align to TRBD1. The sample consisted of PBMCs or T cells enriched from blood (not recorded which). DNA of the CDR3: TGTGCCAGCAGGGGACAGGGAACACGTAGCAATCAGCCCCAGCATTTT. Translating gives CASRGQGTRSNQPQHF.